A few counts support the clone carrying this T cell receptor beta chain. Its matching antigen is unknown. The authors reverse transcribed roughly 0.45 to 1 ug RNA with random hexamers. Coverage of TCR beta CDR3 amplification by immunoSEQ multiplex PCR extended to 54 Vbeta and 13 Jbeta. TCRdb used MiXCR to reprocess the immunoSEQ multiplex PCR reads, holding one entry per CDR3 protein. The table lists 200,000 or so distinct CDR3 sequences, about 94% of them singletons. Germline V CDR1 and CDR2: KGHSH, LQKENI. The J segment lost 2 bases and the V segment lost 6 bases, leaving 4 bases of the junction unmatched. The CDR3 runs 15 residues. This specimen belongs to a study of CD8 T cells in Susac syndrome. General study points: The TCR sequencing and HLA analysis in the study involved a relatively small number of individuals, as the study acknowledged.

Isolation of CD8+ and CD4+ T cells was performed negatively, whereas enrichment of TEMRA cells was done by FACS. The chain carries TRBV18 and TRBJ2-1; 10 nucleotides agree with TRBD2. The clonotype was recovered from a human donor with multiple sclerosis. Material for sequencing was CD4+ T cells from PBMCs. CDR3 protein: CASSHSGGAYNEQFF. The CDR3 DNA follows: TGTGCCAGCTCTCACAGCGGGGGGGCCTACAATGAGCAGTTCTTC. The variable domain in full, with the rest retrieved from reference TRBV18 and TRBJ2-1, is NAGVMQNPRHLVRRRGQEARLRCSPMKGHSHVYWYRQLPEEGLKFMVYLQKENIIDESGMPKERFSAEFPKEGPSILRIQQVVRGDSAAYFCASSHSGGAYNEQFFGPGTRLTVL.